The T cell receptor beta chain under discussion was sequenced for a study of radiotherapy plus CTLA-4 blockade in lung cancer. The CDR3 contains 13 residues. Germline CDR1 reads KGHSH; CDR2 reads LQKENI. The V end was cut by 6 bases, the J end by 4 bases, with 10 bases between. Libraries were prepared by immunoSEQ multiplex PCR; TCRdb keeps only in-frame clonotypes and omits some of them. The sample has about 45,000 clones, around 72% seen once; the top ten hold roughly 3.5%. Findings and limits, study-wide: Some TCR clones had been derived from tumors. These clones expanded in peripheral blood after radiotherapy plus ipilimumab.

Notes on this clone: The antigen is not known.

The V call is TRBV18, the J call TRBJ1-5; D not resolved. This clonotype originated in a human donor with non-small cell lung cancer who had a complete response to radiotherapy plus ipilimumab. This specimen consisted of peripheral blood, obtained from a patient treated with radiotherapy plus ipilimumab. CDR3 coding DNA: TGTGCCAGCTCGACGGGAGGGAATCAGCCCCAGCATTTT. Its translation is CASSTGGNQPQHF.